The present TCR beta chain was sequenced within a study of CD8 T cells in Susac syndrome. Random hexamers were used to reverse transcribe an amount of roughly 0.5 to 1 ug RNA. MiXCR was run by TCRdb on the immunoSEQ multiplex PCR reads, yielding one entry per CDR3 protein. The sample includes 140,000 or so distinct CDR3 sequences, under 97% of them seen just once. The germline CDR1 and CDR2 sequences are DFQATT and SNEGSKA (reference sequence). V lost 6 bases, J lost 4 bases, and 10 bases lay in between. CDR3 length: 12 amino acids. J is TRBJ1-5 and V is TRBV20-1; possible D gene TRBD1, 6 bases. The sequenced material came from CD4+ T cells from PBMCs. This TCR came from a human donor with Susac syndrome. CDR3 sequence (DNA): TGCAGTGCCCACAGGGAAAATCAGCCCCAGCATTTT. The encoded protein is CSAHRENQPQHF.